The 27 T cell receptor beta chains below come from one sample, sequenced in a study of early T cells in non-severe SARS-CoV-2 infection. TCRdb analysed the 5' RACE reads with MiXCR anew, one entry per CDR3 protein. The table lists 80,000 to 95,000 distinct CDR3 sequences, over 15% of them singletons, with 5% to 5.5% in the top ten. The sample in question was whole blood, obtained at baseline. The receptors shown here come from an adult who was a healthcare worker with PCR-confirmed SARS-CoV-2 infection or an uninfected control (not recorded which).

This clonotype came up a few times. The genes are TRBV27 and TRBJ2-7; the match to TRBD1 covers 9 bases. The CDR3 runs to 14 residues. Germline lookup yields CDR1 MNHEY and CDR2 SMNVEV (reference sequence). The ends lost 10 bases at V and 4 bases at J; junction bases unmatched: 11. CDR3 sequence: CATRRQGVRYEQYF. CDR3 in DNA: TGTGCCACCAGGAGACAGGGGGTTCGGTACGAGCAGTACTTC.

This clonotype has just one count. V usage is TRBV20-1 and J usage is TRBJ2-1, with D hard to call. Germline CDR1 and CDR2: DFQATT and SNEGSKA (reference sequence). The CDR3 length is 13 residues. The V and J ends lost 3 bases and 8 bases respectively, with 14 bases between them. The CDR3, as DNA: TGCAGTGCTAGTCCCCCCGTTCCGGATGAGCAGTTCTTC. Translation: CSASPPVPDEQFF.

CDR3 DNA sequence: TGTGCCAGCAGCTTAACTAGTAATTCACCCCTCCACTTT. Protein: CASSLTSNSPLHF. V and J are TRBV7-3 and TRBJ1-6; unclear D gene. The CDR3 length is 13 residues. Trimming left V 0 bases short and J 6 bases short, with 3 bases between. Germline V gene data show CDR1 as SGHTA and CDR2 as FQGTGA.

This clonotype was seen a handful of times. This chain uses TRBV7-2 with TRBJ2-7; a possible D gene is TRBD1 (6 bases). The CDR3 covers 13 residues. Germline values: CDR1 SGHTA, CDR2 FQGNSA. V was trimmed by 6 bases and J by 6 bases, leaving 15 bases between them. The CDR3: CASRKPDSIEQYF. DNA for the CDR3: TGTGCCAGCAGAAAACCGGACAGTATCGAGCAGTACTTC.

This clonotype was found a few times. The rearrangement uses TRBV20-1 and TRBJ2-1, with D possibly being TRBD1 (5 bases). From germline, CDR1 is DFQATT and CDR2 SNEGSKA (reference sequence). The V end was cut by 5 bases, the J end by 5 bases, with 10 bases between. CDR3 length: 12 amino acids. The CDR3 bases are TGCAGTGCTTACAGGCTAAACAATGAGCAGTTCTTC. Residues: CSAYRLNNEQFF.

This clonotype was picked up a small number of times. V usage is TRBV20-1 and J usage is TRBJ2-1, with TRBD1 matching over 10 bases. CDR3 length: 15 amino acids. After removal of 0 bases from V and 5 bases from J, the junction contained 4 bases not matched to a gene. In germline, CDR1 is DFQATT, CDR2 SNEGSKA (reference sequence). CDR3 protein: CSARDPGTGDNEQFF. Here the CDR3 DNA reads TGCAGTGCTAGAGATCCGGGGACAGGGGACAATGAGCAGTTCTTC.

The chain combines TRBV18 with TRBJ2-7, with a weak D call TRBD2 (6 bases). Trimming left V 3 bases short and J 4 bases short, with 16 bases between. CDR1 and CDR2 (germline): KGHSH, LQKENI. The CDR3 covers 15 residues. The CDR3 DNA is TGTGCCAGCTCACCTCCAACCGGGAGTTTGTACGAGCAGTACTTC. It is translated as CASSPPTGSLYEQYF.

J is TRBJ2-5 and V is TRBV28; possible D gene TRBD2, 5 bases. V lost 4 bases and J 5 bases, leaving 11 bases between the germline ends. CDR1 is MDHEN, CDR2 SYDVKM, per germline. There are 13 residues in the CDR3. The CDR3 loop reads CASSSAGRETQYF. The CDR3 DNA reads TGTGCCAGCAGTTCCGCGGGTCGCGAGACCCAGTACTTC.

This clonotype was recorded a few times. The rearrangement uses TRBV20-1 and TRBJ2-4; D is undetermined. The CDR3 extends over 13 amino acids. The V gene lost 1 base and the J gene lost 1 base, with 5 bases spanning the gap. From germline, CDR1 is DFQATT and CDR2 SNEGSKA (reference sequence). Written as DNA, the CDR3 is TGCAGTGCTAGAGGCAGGGCCAAAAACATTCAGTACTTC. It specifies CSARGRAKNIQYF.

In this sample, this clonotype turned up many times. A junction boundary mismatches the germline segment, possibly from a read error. CDR3 bases: TGTGCCAGCAGCTTGGGACAGATGGAAAGACTGTTTTTT. Amino acids: CASSLGQMERLFF. The rearrangement uses TRBV7-8 and TRBJ1-4, with 7 bases lining up with TRBD1. CDR1 and CDR2 (germline): SGHVS, FQNEAQ. The CDR3 is made up of 13 amino acids.

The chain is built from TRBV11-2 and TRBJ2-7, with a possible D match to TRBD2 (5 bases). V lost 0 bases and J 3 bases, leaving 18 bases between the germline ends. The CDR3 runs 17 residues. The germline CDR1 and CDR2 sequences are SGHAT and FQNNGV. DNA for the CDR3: TGTGCCAGCAGCTTAGACGGCGGGTCCTCCAAGTTCTACGAGCAGTACTTC. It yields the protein CASSLDGGSSKFYEQYF. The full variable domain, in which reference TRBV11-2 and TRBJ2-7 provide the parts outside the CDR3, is EAGVAQSPRYKIIEKRQSVAFWCNPISGHATLYWYQQILGQGPKLLIQFQNNGVVDDSQLPKDRFSAERLKGVDSTLKIQPAKLEDSAVYLCASSLDGGSSKFYEQYFGPGTRLTVT.

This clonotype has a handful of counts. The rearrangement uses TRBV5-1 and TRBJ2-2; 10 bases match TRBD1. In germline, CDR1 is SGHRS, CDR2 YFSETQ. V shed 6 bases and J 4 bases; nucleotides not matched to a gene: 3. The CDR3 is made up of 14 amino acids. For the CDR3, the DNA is TGCGCCAGCAAAGGGACAGGGGCCACCGGGGAGCTGTTTTTT. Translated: CASKGTGATGELFF.

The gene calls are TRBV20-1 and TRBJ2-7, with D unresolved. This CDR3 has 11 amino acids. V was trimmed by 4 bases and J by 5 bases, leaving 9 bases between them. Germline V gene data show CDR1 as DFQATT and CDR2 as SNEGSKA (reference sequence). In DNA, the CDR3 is TGCAGTGCTACCTCTGTAAACGAGCAGTACTTC. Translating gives CSATSVNEQYF.

The CDR3 region is CASSEMGLTNYGYTF. The CDR3 DNA follows: TGTGCCAGCAGTGAAATGGGTCTTACTAACTATGGCTACACCTTC. The gene calls are TRBV6-1 and TRBJ1-2, with D unresolved. The germline V gene encodes CDR1 MNHNS and CDR2 SASEGT. There are 15 residues in the CDR3. The V end lost 2 bases, the J end lost 0 bases, and 10 bases lay between the germline ends.

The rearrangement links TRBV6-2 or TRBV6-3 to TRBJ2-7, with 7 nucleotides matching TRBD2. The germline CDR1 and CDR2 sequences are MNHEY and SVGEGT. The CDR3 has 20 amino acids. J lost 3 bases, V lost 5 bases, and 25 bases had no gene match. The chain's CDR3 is CASSPGPTKRPSGPRYEQYF. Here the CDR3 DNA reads TGTGCCAGCAGTCCGGGACCCACAAAACGGCCTAGCGGACCCCGCTACGAGCAGTACTTC.

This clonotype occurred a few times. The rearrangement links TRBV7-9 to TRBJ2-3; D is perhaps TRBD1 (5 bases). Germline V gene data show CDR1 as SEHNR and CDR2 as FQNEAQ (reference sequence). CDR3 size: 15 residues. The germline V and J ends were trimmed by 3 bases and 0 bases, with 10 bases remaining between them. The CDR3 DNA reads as TGTGCCAGCAGCTTTCTGGGGCAGAGCACAGATACGCAGTATTTT. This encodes CASSFLGQSTDTQYF.

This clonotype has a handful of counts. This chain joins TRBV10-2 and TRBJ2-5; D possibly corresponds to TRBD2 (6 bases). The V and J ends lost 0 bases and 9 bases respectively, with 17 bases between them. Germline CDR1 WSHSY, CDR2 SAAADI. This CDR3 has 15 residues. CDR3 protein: CASSESRPGRGAQYF. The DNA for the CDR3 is TGCGCCAGCAGTGAGTCGCGTCCGGGACGCGGGGCCCAGTACTTC.

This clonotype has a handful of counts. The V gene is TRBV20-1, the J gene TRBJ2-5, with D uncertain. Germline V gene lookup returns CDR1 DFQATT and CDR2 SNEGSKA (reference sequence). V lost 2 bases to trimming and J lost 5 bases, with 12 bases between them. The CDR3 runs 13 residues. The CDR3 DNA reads TGCAGTGCTAGATGGGGTCGAGAGGAGACCCAGTACTTC. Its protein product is CSARWGREETQYF.

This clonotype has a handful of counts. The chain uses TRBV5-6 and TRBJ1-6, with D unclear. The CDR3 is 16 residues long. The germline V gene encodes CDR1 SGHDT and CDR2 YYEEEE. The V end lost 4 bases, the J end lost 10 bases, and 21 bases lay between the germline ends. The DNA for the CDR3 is TGTGCCAGCAGCCCCGATAAAGGAAATAGCATCTCACCCCTCCACTTT. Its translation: CASSPDKGNSISPLHF.

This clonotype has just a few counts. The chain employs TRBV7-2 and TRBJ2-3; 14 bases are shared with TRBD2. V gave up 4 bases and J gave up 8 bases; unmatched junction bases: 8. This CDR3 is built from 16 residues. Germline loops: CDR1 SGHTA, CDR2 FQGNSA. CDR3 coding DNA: TGTGCCAGCAGCTCGGGACTAGCGGGAGTGGAGAGTACGCAGTATTTT. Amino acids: CASSSGLAGVESTQYF.

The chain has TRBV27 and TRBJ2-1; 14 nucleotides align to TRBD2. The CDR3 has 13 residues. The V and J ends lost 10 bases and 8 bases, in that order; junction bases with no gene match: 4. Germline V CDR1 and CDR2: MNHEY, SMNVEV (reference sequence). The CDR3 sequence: CATGTSGSYEQFF. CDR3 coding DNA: TGTGCCACCGGGACTAGCGGGAGTTATGAGCAGTTCTTC.

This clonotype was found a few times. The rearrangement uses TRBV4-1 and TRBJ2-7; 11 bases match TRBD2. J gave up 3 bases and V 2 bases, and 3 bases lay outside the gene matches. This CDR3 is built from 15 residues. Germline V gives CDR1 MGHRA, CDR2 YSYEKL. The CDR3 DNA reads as TGCGCCAGCAGCCAAAGAACTAGCGGGAGCTACGAGCAGTACTTC. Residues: CASSQRTSGSYEQYF.

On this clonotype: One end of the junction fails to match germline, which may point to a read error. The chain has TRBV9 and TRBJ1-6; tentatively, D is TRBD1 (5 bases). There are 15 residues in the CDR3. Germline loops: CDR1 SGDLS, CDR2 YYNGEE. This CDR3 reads CASSGSGLYNSPLHF. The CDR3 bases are TGTGCCAGCAGCGGATCAGGGCTCTATAATTCACCCCTCCATTTT.

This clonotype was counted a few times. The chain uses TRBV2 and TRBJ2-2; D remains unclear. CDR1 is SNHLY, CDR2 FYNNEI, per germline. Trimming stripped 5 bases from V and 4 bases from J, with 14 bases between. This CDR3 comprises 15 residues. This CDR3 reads CASSPTPKGTGELFF. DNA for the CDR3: TGTGCCAGCAGTCCAACCCCCAAGGGCACCGGGGAGCTGTTTTTT.

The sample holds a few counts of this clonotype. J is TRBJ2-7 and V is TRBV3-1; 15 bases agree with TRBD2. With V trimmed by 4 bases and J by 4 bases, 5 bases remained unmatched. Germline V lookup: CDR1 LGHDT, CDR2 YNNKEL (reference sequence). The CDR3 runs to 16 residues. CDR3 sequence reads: CASSRAGTSGRYEQYF. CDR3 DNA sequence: TGTGCCAGCAGCCGGGCAGGGACTAGCGGGAGGTACGAGCAGTACTTC.

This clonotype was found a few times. The CDR3 loop reads CASSHLRESALGTDTQYF. The CDR3 DNA sequence: TGTGCCAGCAGCCACCTAAGGGAAAGCGCGTTGGGCACAGATACGCAGTATTTT. The chain couples TRBV3-1 to TRBJ2-3; D is undetermined. The germline V and J ends were trimmed by 3 bases and 1 base, with 20 bases remaining between them. CDR3 length equals 18 residues. Germline CDR1 and CDR2: LGHDT and YNNKEL (reference sequence).

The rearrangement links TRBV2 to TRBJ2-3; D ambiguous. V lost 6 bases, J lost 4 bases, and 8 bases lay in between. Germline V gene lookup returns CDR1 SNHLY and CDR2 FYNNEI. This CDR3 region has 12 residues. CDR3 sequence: CASRKDADTQYF. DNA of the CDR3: TGTGCCAGCAGGAAGGATGCAGATACGCAGTATTTT.